This is a list of T cell receptor beta chains from one sample in a study of T cell responses to AZD1222 COVID-19 vaccine. Repertoires were generated with immunoSEQ multiplex PCR, while TCRdb's copy carries only in-frame clones and drops some. The sample lists about 100,000 clones, 85% to 90% seen once, with 2.5% in the top ten. The source material was peripheral blood, sampled 28 days after the second AZD1222 dose. The origin of the receptors is an adult who received the AZD1222 COVID-19 vaccine. The CDR3 runs from the conserved cysteine through the conserved F or W. Each record gives: V gene, D gene, clone size, J gene, CDR3 protein, CDR3 DNA. The D gene is left open where the match is weak. Size tells how often a clone was seen (once, few, many) or the class of an expanded clone, and some rows leave it out.

v_gene: TRBV3-1/TRBV3-2
d_gene: .
abundance: .
j_gene: TRBJ1-6
CDR3aa: CASSPRQSFYNSPLHF
CDR3nt: TGTGCCAGCAGCCCGAGACAGAGTTTCTATAATTCACCCCTCCACTTT

v_gene: TRBV3-1/TRBV3-2
d_gene: .
abundance: .
j_gene: TRBJ2-6
CDR3aa: CASSQGSGPNVLTF
CDR3nt: TGTGCCAGCAGCCAAGGATCGGGGCCCAACGTCCTGACTTTC

v_gene: TRBV18
d_gene: TRBD1
abundance: .
j_gene: TRBJ1-1
CDR3aa: CASSPGDSLRTEAFF
CDR3nt: TGTGCCAGCTCACCGGGGGACAGCCTGCGCACTGAAGCTTTCTTT

v_gene: TRBV9
d_gene: .
abundance: .
j_gene: TRBJ1-1
CDR3aa: CASSLGGGGTEAFF
CDR3nt: TGTGCCAGCTCCTTAGGGGGGGGAGGCACTGAAGCTTTCTTT

v_gene: TRBV7-9
d_gene: TRBD1
abundance: .
j_gene: TRBJ2-1
CDR3aa: CASSLPDRGNNEQFF
CDR3nt: TGTGCCAGCAGCTTACCCGACAGGGGGAACAATGAGCAGTTCTTC

v_gene: TRBV18
d_gene: .
abundance: .
j_gene: TRBJ1-4
CDR3aa: CASSRAKNEKLFF
CDR3nt: TGTGCCAGCTCACGGGCCAAGAATGAAAAACTGTTTTTT

v_gene: TRBV11-2
d_gene: .
abundance: .
j_gene: TRBJ1-2
CDR3aa: CASSSRTESNYGYTF
CDR3nt: TGTGCCAGCAGCTCCCGGACAGAATCTAACTATGGCTACACCTTC

v_gene: TRBV5-6
d_gene: .
abundance: .
j_gene: TRBJ1-3
CDR3aa: CASSLTGNTIYF
CDR3nt: TGTGCCAGCAGCTTGACTGGAAACACCATATATTTT

v_gene: TRBV10-2
d_gene: .
abundance: .
j_gene: TRBJ1-5
CDR3aa: CASSDRVHQPQHF
CDR3nt: TGCGCCAGCAGTGACAGGGTGCATCAGCCCCAGCATTTT

v_gene: TRBV5-1
d_gene: .
abundance: .
j_gene: TRBJ2-1
CDR3aa: CASSLVSMSSYNEQFF
CDR3nt: TGCGCCAGCAGCTTGGTCAGCATGAGCTCCTACAATGAGCAGTTCTTC

v_gene: TRBV19
d_gene: .
abundance: .
j_gene: TRBJ2-6
CDR3aa: CASSTETPVQEGANVLTF
CDR3nt: TGTGCCAGTAGTACAGAGACCCCTGTCCAAGAAGGGGCCAACGTCCTGACTTTC

v_gene: TRBV7-9
d_gene: .
abundance: once
j_gene: TRBJ2-7
CDR3aa: CASIADSWDQSYEQYF
CDR3nt: TGTGCCAGCATAGCTGACTCCTGGGACCAATCCTACGAGCAGTACTTC

v_gene: TRBV14
d_gene: .
abundance: .
j_gene: TRBJ2-7
CDR3aa: CASSHGLYYEQYF
CDR3nt: TGTGCCAGCAGCCACGGACTTTACTACGAGCAGTACTTC

v_gene: TRBV7-6
d_gene: .
abundance: .
j_gene: TRBJ2-7
CDR3aa: CASSLAGGEQYF
CDR3nt: TGTGCCAGCAGCTTAGCTGGGGGCGAGCAGTACTTC

v_gene: TRBV4-2
d_gene: .
abundance: few
j_gene: TRBJ1-1
CDR3aa: CASSAYLGTEAFF
CDR3nt: TGTGCCAGCAGCGCCTACCTGGGTACTGAAGCTTTCTTT

v_gene: TRBV13
d_gene: TRBD1
abundance: .
j_gene: TRBJ2-1
CDR3aa: CASSLKVGDRYNEQFF
CDR3nt: TGTGCCAGCAGCTTAAAGGTGGGGGACAGGTACAATGAGCAGTTCTTC

v_gene: TRBV3-1/TRBV3-2
d_gene: .
abundance: .
j_gene: TRBJ2-5
CDR3aa: CASSQDRLLVGPQETQYF
CDR3nt: TGTGCCAGCAGCCAAGACCGGCTTCTTGTAGGACCTCAAGAGACCCAGTACTTC

v_gene: TRBV30
d_gene: .
abundance: once
j_gene: TRBJ1-6
CDR3aa: CAWSTFGASYNSPLHF
CDR3nt: TGTGCCTGGAGTACATTTGGGGCGTCCTATAATTCACCCCTCCACTTT

v_gene: TRBV20-1
d_gene: .
abundance: few
j_gene: TRBJ1-1
CDR3aa: CSASRWKLAGTEAFF
CDR3nt: TGCAGTGCTAGTAGGTGGAAGTTGGCGGGGACTGAAGCTTTCTTT

v_gene: TRBV7-9
d_gene: .
abundance: .
j_gene: TRBJ1-2
CDR3aa: CASSLWGSDGYTF
CDR3nt: TGTGCCAGCAGCTTATGGGGGTCAGATGGCTACACCTTC

v_gene: TRBV27
d_gene: TRBD2
abundance: .
j_gene: TRBJ2-3
CDR3aa: CASSSGLAGETDTQYF
CDR3nt: TGTGCCAGCAGTTCCGGACTAGCGGGGGAGACAGATACGCAGTATTTT

v_gene: TRBV3-1/TRBV3-2
d_gene: .
abundance: .
j_gene: TRBJ1-2
CDR3aa: CASTDSNYGYTF
CDR3nt: TGTGCCAGCACCGACAGTAACTATGGCTACACCTTC

v_gene: TRBV18
d_gene: .
abundance: .
j_gene: TRBJ1-1
CDR3aa: CASSWEMAVTEAFF
CDR3nt: TGTGCCAGCTCATGGGAAATGGCGGTCACTGAAGCTTTCTTT

v_gene: TRBV2
d_gene: TRBD1
abundance: .
j_gene: TRBJ2-3
CDR3aa: CASSEGQGTDTQYF
CDR3nt: TGTGCCAGCAGTGAGGGACAGGGGACAGATACGCAGTATTTT

v_gene: TRBV5-8
d_gene: .
abundance: .
j_gene: TRBJ1-2
CDR3aa: CASSPDGYTF
CDR3nt: TGTGCCAGCAGTCCTGATGGCTACACCTTC

v_gene: TRBV2
d_gene: .
abundance: .
j_gene: TRBJ2-2
CDR3aa: CASSVVQTGELFF
CDR3nt: TGTGCCAGCAGTGTAGTCCAGACCGGGGAGCTGTTTTTT

v_gene: TRBV12-5
d_gene: .
abundance: .
j_gene: TRBJ2-7
CDR3aa: CASGLGGGEQYF
CDR3nt: TGTGCTAGTGGTTTGGGGGGCGGCGAGCAGTACTTC

v_gene: TRBV6-5
d_gene: TRBD1
abundance: .
j_gene: TRBJ1-2
CDR3aa: CASSYSDRGGYTF
CDR3nt: TGTGCCAGCAGTTACTCGGACAGGGGTGGCTACACCTTC

v_gene: TRBV6-1
d_gene: .
abundance: once
j_gene: TRBJ1-2
CDR3aa: CASSERGFGYTF
CDR3nt: TGTGCCAGCAGTGAAAGAGGTTTCGGCTACACCTTC

v_gene: TRBV7-9
d_gene: .
abundance: .
j_gene: TRBJ2-7
CDR3aa: CASSSGRHPSYEQYF
CDR3nt: TGTGCCAGCAGCTCCGGACGTCATCCCTCCTACGAGCAGTACTTC

v_gene: TRBV7-2
d_gene: .
abundance: .
j_gene: TRBJ2-7
CDR3aa: CASSLSGSSYEQYF
CDR3nt: TGTGCCAGCAGCTTATCGGGCAGTTCCTACGAGCAGTACTTC

v_gene: TRBV4-1
d_gene: .
abundance: .
j_gene: TRBJ1-1
CDR3aa: CASSPTSMNTEAFF
CDR3nt: TGCGCCAGCAGCCCGACAAGCATGAACACTGAAGCTTTCTTT

v_gene: TRBV3-1/TRBV3-2
d_gene: .
abundance: .
j_gene: TRBJ1-1
CDR3aa: CASSQAGRSTEAFF
CDR3nt: TGTGCCAGCAGCCAGGCAGGGCGTAGCACTGAAGCTTTCTTT

v_gene: TRBV6-5
d_gene: .
abundance: .
j_gene: TRBJ1-6
CDR3aa: CASNRGLSYNSPLHF
CDR3nt: TGTGCCAGCAATCGGGGACTGTCCTATAATTCACCCCTCCACTTT

v_gene: TRBV3-1/TRBV3-2
d_gene: .
abundance: .
j_gene: TRBJ1-5
CDR3aa: CASSPAGWDFGQPQHF
CDR3nt: TGTGCCAGCAGTCCTGCCGGGTGGGATTTTGGTCAGCCCCAGCATTTT

v_gene: TRBV18
d_gene: .
abundance: .
j_gene: TRBJ1-2
CDR3aa: CASSPPGEYGYTF
CDR3nt: TGTGCCAGCTCACCGCCGGGAGAATATGGCTACACCTTC

v_gene: TRBV7-9
d_gene: .
abundance: .
j_gene: TRBJ1-2
CDR3aa: CASSASADGYTF
CDR3nt: TGTGCCAGCAGCGCCTCGGCCGATGGCTACACCTTC

v_gene: TRBV9
d_gene: TRBD2
abundance: .
j_gene: TRBJ2-7
CDR3aa: CASSVGLAGYEQYF
CDR3nt: TGTGCCAGCAGCGTAGGCCTAGCGGGCTACGAGCAGTACTTC

v_gene: TRBV19
d_gene: .
abundance: once
j_gene: TRBJ1-4
CDR3aa: CASMREPNRNEKLFF
CDR3nt: TGTGCCAGTATGAGGGAGCCTAATCGGAATGAAAAACTGTTTTTT

v_gene: TRBV6-4
d_gene: .
abundance: .
j_gene: TRBJ1-1
CDR3aa: CASSAGVENTEAFF
CDR3nt: TGTGCCAGCAGTGCAGGGGTCGAGAACACTGAAGCTTTCTTT

v_gene: TRBV12-3/TRBV12-4
d_gene: .
abundance: .
j_gene: TRBJ1-1
CDR3aa: CASSLALNTEAFF
CDR3nt: TGTGCCAGCAGTTTGGCCTTAAACACTGAAGCTTTCTTT

v_gene: TRBV7-9
d_gene: TRBD1
abundance: few
j_gene: TRBJ1-4
CDR3aa: CASSLDGTGLEKLFF
CDR3nt: TGTGCCAGCAGCTTAGACGGGACAGGGTTAGAAAAACTGTTTTTT

v_gene: TRBV27
d_gene: TRBD1
abundance: .
j_gene: TRBJ2-1
CDR3aa: CASSLTGGSDEQFF
CDR3nt: TGTGCCAGCAGCTTGACAGGGGGTAGCGATGAGCAGTTCTTC

v_gene: TRBV7-3
d_gene: TRBD2
abundance: .
j_gene: TRBJ2-1
CDR3aa: CASSPGLAGGWDYNEQFF
CDR3nt: TGTGCCAGCAGCCCTGGACTAGCGGGAGGCTGGGACTACAATGAGCAGTTCTTC

v_gene: TRBV5-1
d_gene: .
abundance: .
j_gene: TRBJ2-5
CDR3aa: CASGPGRGQETQYF
CDR3nt: TGCGCCTCCGGTCCCGGCCGGGGGCAAGAGACCCAGTACTTC

v_gene: TRBV7-3
d_gene: TRBD1
abundance: .
j_gene: TRBJ2-1
CDR3aa: CASSLTGQGYNEQFF
CDR3nt: TGTGCCAGCAGCTTAACCGGACAGGGGTACAATGAGCAGTTCTTC

v_gene: TRBV11-3
d_gene: .
abundance: .
j_gene: TRBJ1-4
CDR3aa: CASSAEDSGGEKLFF
CDR3nt: TGTGCCAGCAGTGCCGAGGACAGTGGGGGTGAAAAACTGTTTTTT

v_gene: TRBV4-2
d_gene: .
abundance: .
j_gene: TRBJ1-1
CDR3aa: CASSPRQERGTEAFF
CDR3nt: TGTGCCAGCAGCCCTAGACAGGAGAGAGGCACTGAAGCTTTCTTT

v_gene: TRBV9
d_gene: .
abundance: .
j_gene: TRBJ1-3
CDR3aa: CASSVAGGLGNTIYF
CDR3nt: TGTGCCAGCAGCGTAGCAGGAGGTCTCGGAAACACCATATATTTT

v_gene: TRBV12-5
d_gene: .
abundance: .
j_gene: TRBJ1-1
CDR3aa: CASGPPTEENTEAFF
CDR3nt: TGTGCTAGTGGCCCCCCGACAGAGGAGAACACTGAAGCTTTCTTT

v_gene: TRBV6-5
d_gene: TRBD1
abundance: once
j_gene: TRBJ2-7
CDR3aa: CASRRGRQDEQYF
CDR3nt: TGTGCCAGCAGGAGGGGGCGGCAAGACGAGCAGTACTTC

v_gene: TRBV5-1
d_gene: TRBD2
abundance: .
j_gene: TRBJ2-3
CDR3aa: CASSGVLSGASTDTQYF
CDR3nt: TGCGCCAGCAGCGGGGTACTTAGCGGGGCTAGCACAGATACGCAGTATTTT

v_gene: TRBV2
d_gene: .
abundance: .
j_gene: TRBJ2-2
CDR3aa: CASRGTTNTGELFF
CDR3nt: TGTGCCAGCAGAGGGACGACGAACACCGGGGAGCTGTTTTTT

v_gene: TRBV6-5
d_gene: .
abundance: .
j_gene: TRBJ1-3
CDR3aa: CASSYSGAGGNTIYF
CDR3nt: TGTGCCAGCAGTTACTCAGGGGCAGGTGGAAACACCATATATTTT

v_gene: TRBV5-6
d_gene: .
abundance: few
j_gene: TRBJ2-7
CDR3aa: CASSRLIAYEQYF
CDR3nt: TGTGCCAGCAGCCGTCTAATAGCCTACGAGCAGTACTTC